This T cell receptor (beta chain) was obtained from a study of blood T cell repertoires in COVID-19. Study information: Acute and convalescent COVID-19 specimens originated in the United States, Italy and Spain. PBMCs, B-cell-depleted T cells, or T cells provided the cDNA or gDNA that made up the material.

In the authors' methods: For nucleated cells, counts were estimated from reference gene primer amplification. Using immunoSEQ multiplex PCR, the repertoire was profiled, and TCRdb retains in-frame clones only, with some absent. The V and J calls and clone size are taken from that table; D and trimming were inferred from the DNA. This sample has tens of thousands of clones, with approximately 88% found just once. Per the germline V gene, CDR1 is SGHVS and CDR2 is FQNEAQ. V shed 0 bases and J shed 5 bases, with 8 bases lying between them. The CDR3 loop spans 13 amino acids. The receptor's source is a man between 50 and 59 years old with active COVID-19. Source material: peripheral blood. The chain employs TRBV7-8 and TRBJ2-7; TRBD2 might be the D (6 bases). The CDR3 protein is CASSLARRDEQYV. CDR3 sequence (DNA): TGTGCCAGCAGCTTAGCGAGGAGGGACGAGCAGTACGTC.